This T cell receptor beta chain was documented in a study of blood T cell repertoires in COVID-19. About the research overall: The study drew acute and convalescent COVID-19 samples from the United States, Italy and Spain.

V lost 3 bases to trimming and J lost 0 bases, with 8 bases between them. The germline gives CDR1 ENHRY, CDR2 SYGVKD. CDR3 length: 14 residues. The authors' processing: Estimation of nucleated cell counts was performed using reference gene primer amplification. Here immunoSEQ multiplex PCR was the method, and the copy in TCRdb shows in-frame clones only, minus some. D and trimming were read from the DNA, whereas the V and J calls and clone size are those reported in that table. There are some 85,000 clones in the sample; 89% occur only once, and 8.5% to 10% lies in the top ten. Sequencing used peripheral blood. This clonotype originated in a man over 45 with acute or convalescent COVID-19. The chain links TRBV10-3 to TRBJ1-1, with D possibly being TRBD1 (6 bases). DNA for the CDR3: TGTGCCATCAGTGATGGGGGCCTGAACACTGAAGCTTTCTTT. Its translation is CAISDGGLNTEAFF.